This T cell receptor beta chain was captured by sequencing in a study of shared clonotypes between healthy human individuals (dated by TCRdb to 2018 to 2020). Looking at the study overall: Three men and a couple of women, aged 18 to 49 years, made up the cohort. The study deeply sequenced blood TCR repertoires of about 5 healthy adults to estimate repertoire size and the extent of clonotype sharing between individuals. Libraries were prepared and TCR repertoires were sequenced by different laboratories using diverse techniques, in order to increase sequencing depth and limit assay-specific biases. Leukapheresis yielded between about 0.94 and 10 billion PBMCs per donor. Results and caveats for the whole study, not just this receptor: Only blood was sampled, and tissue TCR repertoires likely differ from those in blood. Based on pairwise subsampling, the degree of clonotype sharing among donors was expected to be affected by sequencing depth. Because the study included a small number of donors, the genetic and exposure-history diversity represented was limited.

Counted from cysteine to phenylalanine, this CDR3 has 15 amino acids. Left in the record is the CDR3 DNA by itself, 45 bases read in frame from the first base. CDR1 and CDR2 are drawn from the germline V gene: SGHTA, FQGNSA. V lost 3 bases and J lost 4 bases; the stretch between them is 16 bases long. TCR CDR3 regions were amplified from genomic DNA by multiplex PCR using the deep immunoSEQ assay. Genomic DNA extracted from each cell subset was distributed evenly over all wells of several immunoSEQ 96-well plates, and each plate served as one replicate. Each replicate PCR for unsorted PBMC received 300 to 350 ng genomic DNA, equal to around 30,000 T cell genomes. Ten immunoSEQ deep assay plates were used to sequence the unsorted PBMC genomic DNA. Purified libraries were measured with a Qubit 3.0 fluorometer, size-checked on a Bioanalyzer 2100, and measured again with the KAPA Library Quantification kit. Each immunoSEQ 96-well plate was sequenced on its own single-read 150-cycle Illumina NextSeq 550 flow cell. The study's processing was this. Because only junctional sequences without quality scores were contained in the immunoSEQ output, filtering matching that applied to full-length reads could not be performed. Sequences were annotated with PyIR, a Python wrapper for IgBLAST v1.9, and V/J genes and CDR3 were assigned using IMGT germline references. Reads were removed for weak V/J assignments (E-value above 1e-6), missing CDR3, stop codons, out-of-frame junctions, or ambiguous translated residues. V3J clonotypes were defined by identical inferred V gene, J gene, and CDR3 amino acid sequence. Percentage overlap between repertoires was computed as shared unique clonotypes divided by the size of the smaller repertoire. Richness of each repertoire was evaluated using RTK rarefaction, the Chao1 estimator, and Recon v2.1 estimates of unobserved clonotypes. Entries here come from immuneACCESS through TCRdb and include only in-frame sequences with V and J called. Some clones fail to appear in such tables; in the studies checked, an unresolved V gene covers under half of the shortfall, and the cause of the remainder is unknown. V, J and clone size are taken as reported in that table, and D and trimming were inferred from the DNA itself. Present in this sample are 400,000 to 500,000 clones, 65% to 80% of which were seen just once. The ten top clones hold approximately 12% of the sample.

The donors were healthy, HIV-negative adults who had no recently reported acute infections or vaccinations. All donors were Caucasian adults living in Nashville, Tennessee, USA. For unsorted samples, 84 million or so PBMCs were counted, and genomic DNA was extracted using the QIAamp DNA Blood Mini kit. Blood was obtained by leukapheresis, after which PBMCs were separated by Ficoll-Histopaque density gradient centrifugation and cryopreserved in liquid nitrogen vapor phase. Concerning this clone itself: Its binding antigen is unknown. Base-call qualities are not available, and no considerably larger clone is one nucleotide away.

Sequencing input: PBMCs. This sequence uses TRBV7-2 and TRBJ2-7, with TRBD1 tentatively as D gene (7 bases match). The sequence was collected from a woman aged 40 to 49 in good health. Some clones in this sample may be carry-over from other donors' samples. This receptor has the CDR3 CASSLQGGQWYEQYF. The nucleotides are TGTGCCAGCAGCTTGCAGGGGGGTCAGTGGTACGAGCAGTACTTC.